A single sample gave rise to the 30 T cell receptor beta chains below, sequenced in a study of blood T cell repertoires in COVID-19. Assay: immunoSEQ multiplex PCR; the TCRdb copy retains only in-frame clones and omits some. The sample consists of some 150,000 clones, 82% of them appearing once. The sequencing input was peripheral blood. These receptors were obtained from a woman over 75 with acute or convalescent COVID-19.

The genes are TRBV5-1 and TRBJ1-1; TRBD1 agrees at 8 bases. Germline loops: CDR1 SGHRS, CDR2 YFSETQ. J gave up 2 bases and V 5 bases, and 2 bases lay outside the gene matches. The CDR3 runs to 13 residues. CDR3 DNA sequence: TGCGCCAGCAGACAGGGGGTTAACACTGAAGCTTTCTTT. Translation: CASRQGVNTEAFF.

The J gene is TRBJ2-7, the V gene TRBV24-1; the match to TRBD1 covers 11 bases. Per germline, CDR1 KGHDR and CDR2 SFDVKD. The CDR3 is 14 amino acids. J was trimmed by 2 bases and V by 11 bases; bases with no gene match: 7. CDR3 nucleotides: TGTGCCATCTCTCGGACAGGGGGCACCTACGAGCAGTACTTC. Residues: CAISRTGGTYEQYF.

The V call is TRBV2, the J call TRBJ1-5, with a weak D call TRBD1 (6 bases). CDR3 length: 18 residues. Germline V gene data show CDR1 as SNHLY and CDR2 as FYNNEI. The ends were cut back, 2 bases at V and 0 bases at J, with 17 bases in the middle. This CDR3 reads CASSERTVNNYSNQPQHF. The CDR3 DNA reads as TGTGCCAGCAGTGAACGGACAGTGAATAATTATAGCAATCAGCCCCAGCATTTT.

V is TRBV19 and J is TRBJ2-1, with TRBD2 identical over 14 bases. From germline, CDR1 is LNHDA and CDR2 SQIVND (reference sequence). Trimming took 6 bases from V and 0 from J; bases not matched to a gene: 16. This CDR3 has 21 amino acids. The CDR3 sequence: CASRDRSGLAGGGSSYNEQFF. DNA of the CDR3: TGTGCCAGTAGAGATAGGTCCGGACTAGCGGGAGGAGGAAGCTCCTACAATGAGCAGTTCTTC.

In this sample, this clone turned up a few times. The J gene is TRBJ2-7, the V gene TRBV2, with D perhaps TRBD2 (5 bases). The CDR3 contains 11 residues. V lost 11 bases, J lost 6 bases, and 14 bases lay in between. Germline CDR1 is SNHLY and CDR2 is FYNNEI. The CDR3 region is CAGGEFGEQYF. CDR3 DNA sequence: TGTGCCGGTGGGGAGTTTGGCGAGCAGTACTTC. The full variable domain, with the rest looked up from reference TRBV2 and TRBJ2-7, is EPEVTQTPSHQVTQMGQEVILRCVPISNHLYFYWYRQILGQKVEFLVSFYNNEISEKSEIFDDQFSVERPDGSNFTLKIRSTKLEDSAMYFCAGGEFGEQYFGPGTRLTVT.

The chain employs TRBV11-2 and TRBJ2-2; 9 bases map to TRBD1. The CDR3 totals 16 residues. With 4 bases clipped from V and 6 bases from J, the junction kept 9 bases outside the gene matches. The germline V gene has CDR1 SGHAT and CDR2 FQNNGV. The DNA of the CDR3 is TGTGCCAGCAGCTCCCGTGGGACAGGGAAAGCCGGGGAGCTGTTTTTT. It yields the protein CASSSRGTGKAGELFF.

The rearrangement joins TRBV5-1 to TRBJ1-3; TRBD1 aligns across 7 bases. The CDR3 length is 17 residues. Germline CDR1 is SGHRS and CDR2 is YFSETQ. V lost 4 bases to trimming and J lost 0 bases; unmatched junction nucleotides: 10. The DNA of the CDR3 is TGCGCCAGCAGCCTGCAGGGGGGCGGCAGCTCTGGAAACACCATATATTTT. Encoded protein: CASSLQGGGSSGNTIYF.

The rearrangement joins TRBV7-2 to TRBJ1-5; D gene ambiguous. This CDR3 is 15 amino acids long. Germline lookup yields CDR1 SGHTA and CDR2 FQGNSA. V lost 6 bases and J 1 base, leaving 13 bases between the germline ends. The CDR3 DNA reads as TGTGCCAGCAGAAAAGACATGACAAGCAATCAGCCCCAGCATTTT. Translating gives CASRKDMTSNQPQHF.

This chain joins TRBV15 and TRBJ1-6, with D possibly TRBD1 on 5 matching bases. The V end lost 0 bases, the J end lost 16 bases, and 16 bases lay between the germline ends. The CDR3 has 14 residues. Germline V CDR1 and CDR2: LNHNV, YYDKDF (reference sequence). This chain's CDR3 is CATSREGAPPILHF. As DNA, the CDR3 is TGTGCCACCAGCAGAGAAGGGGCCCCTCCTATTCTCCACTTT.

J is TRBJ1-4 and V is TRBV5-8; no clear D gene. Trimming shortened V by 3 bases and J by 13 bases, and 16 bases separated the two germline ends. Germline CDR1 reads SGHTS; CDR2 reads YDEGEE. This CDR3 region has 13 residues. This CDR3 is CASSSTLVMGLFF. CDR3 DNA: TGTGCCAGCAGCTCGACTCTAGTGATGGGACTGTTTTTT. Filled out from reference TRBV5-8 and TRBJ1-4, the complete variable domain reads EAGVTQSPTHLIKTRGQQATLRCSPISGHTSVYWYQQALGLGLQFLLWYDEGEERNRGNFPPRFSGRQFPNYSSELNVNALELEDSALYLCASSSTLVMGLFFGSGTQLSVL.

J is TRBJ2-7 and V is TRBV11-2, with D tentatively TRBD2 (6 bases). The CDR3 contains 15 residues. Per germline, CDR1 SGHAT and CDR2 FQNNGV. The V gene lost 5 bases and the J gene lost 6 bases, with 20 bases spanning the gap. Here the CDR3 reads CASSQEGTAGGEQYF. The CDR3 DNA sequence: TGTGCCAGCAGCCAGGAAGGTACAGCGGGTGGCGAGCAGTACTTC.

The V gene is TRBV7-2, the J gene TRBJ2-1, with 9 bases fitting TRBD2. CDR3 length equals 18 residues. Germline assignment: CDR1 SGHTA and CDR2 FQGNSA. V dropped 4 bases and J dropped 2; count of bases not matched to a gene: 12. Written as DNA, the CDR3 is TGTGCCAGCAGCTCAGCACGCCGACTAGCGGATACCTACAATGAGCAGTTCTTC. This codes for CASSSARRLADTYNEQFF. The variable domain in full, with the rest retrieved from reference TRBV7-2 and TRBJ2-1, is GAGVSQSPSNKVTEKGKDVELRCDPISGHTALYWYRQSLGQGLEFLIYFQGNSAPDKSGLPSDRFSAERTGGSVSTLTIQRTQQEDSAVYLCASSSARRLADTYNEQFFGPGTRLTVL.

The chain combines TRBV13 with TRBJ2-3, with TRBD2 identical over 12 bases. Germline-derived CDR1 and CDR2 are PRHDT and FYEKMQ (reference sequence). Trimming removed 1 base from V and 3 bases from J; junction bases left unmatched: 5. CDR3 length equals 17 residues. The CDR3 coding sequence is TGTGCCAGCAGCTTAGACTCCCTAGCGGGGGGGACAGATACGCAGTATTTT. It specifies CASSLDSLAGGTDTQYF.

This clone was counted only a few times. This chain joins TRBV6-5 and TRBJ1-1, with D tentatively TRBD1 (6 bases). V was pared by 6 bases and J by 1 base, with 12 bases between. The CDR3 is 14 amino acids. Looked up from germline, CDR1 is MNHEY and CDR2 is SVGAGI. This CDR3 reads CASRRTDKNTEAFF. The CDR3 coding sequence is TGTGCCAGCAGACGGACAGATAAGAACACTGAAGCTTTCTTT.

The chain links TRBV2 to TRBJ2-1; 7 bases are a match to TRBD2. After removal of 2 bases from V and 4 bases from J, the junction contained 5 bases not matched to a gene. CDR3 length: 15 residues. The V gene's germline CDR1 is SNHLY and CDR2 FYNNEI. The CDR3 DNA reads as TGTGCCAGCAGTGAATGGGAGGGCCTGTACAATGAGCAGTTCTTC. This sequence encodes CASSEWEGLYNEQFF.

The rearrangement uses TRBV5-4 and TRBJ2-1, with 7 bases identical to TRBD1. This CDR3 has 20 residues. V gave up 4 bases and J gave up 0 bases; unmatched junction bases: 19. Germline V gene data show CDR1 as SGHNT and CDR2 as YYREEE (reference sequence). CDR3 nucleotides: TGTGCCAGCAGCCGATCTGGGACAGTCTCCCGGAGTTTCTCCTACAATGAGCAGTTCTTC. Its protein product is CASSRSGTVSRSFSYNEQFF.

This clone has a single count. The rearrangement uses TRBV5-4 and TRBJ2-3; TRBD2 matches at 13 bases. The CDR3 spans 15 residues. Germline CDR1 and CDR2: SGHNT and YYREEE (reference sequence). Trimming cost V 4 bases and J 7 bases; bases outside gene matches: 6. The CDR3 region has the DNA TGTGCCAGCAGCACTAGCGGGGGGGCAGGAAATACGCAGTATTTT. It encodes CASSTSGGAGNTQYF.

The chain couples TRBV10-3 to TRBJ1-1; the match to TRBD1 covers 9 bases. CDR1 is ENHRY, CDR2 SYGVKD, per germline. This CDR3 spans 15 amino acids. Germline trimming cut 6 bases from V and 5 bases from J; bases unmatched to any gene: 10. The CDR3 sequence is CAIRGTGTGRTEAFF. The DNA of the CDR3 is TGTGCCATCAGGGGCACCGGGACAGGGCGAACTGAAGCTTTCTTT.

This clone was observed a single time. V usage is TRBV6-5 and J usage is TRBJ1-2, with D uncertain. The CDR3 has 13 amino acids. Trimming removed 3 bases from V and 4 bases from J, with 9 bases in between. The germline V gene encodes CDR1 MNHEY and CDR2 SVGAGI. The chain's CDR3 is CASSYSRRYGYTF. CDR3 nucleotides: TGTGCCAGCAGTTATAGCCGGCGCTATGGCTACACCTTC.

This clone was seen once. In DNA, the CDR3 is TGTGCCAGCAGCACCCCCCCCGGGACAGCCTTACAAGAGACCCAGTACTTC. It is translated as CASSTPPGTALQETQYF. This chain joins TRBV5-6 and TRBJ2-5, with 7 bases lining up with TRBD1. The V segment lost 4 bases and the J segment 2 bases; nucleotides outside the gene matches: 14. The CDR3 runs 17 residues. CDR1 SGHDT and CDR2 YYEEEE come from the germline V gene.

The J gene is TRBJ1-2, the V gene TRBV28; TRBD1 might be the D (5 bases). Per the germline V gene, CDR1 is MDHEN and CDR2 is SYDVKM. The CDR3 extends over 15 amino acids. With 5 bases removed from V and 2 bases from J, the gap between germline ends came to 15 bases. CDR3 region: CASSEPGSLNYGYTF. The CDR3 coding sequence is TGTGCCAGCAGTGAACCAGGGTCGCTGAACTATGGCTACACCTTC.

V gene TRBV5-1 combines with J gene TRBJ2-3; maybe TRBD2 (6 bases). Germline-derived CDR1 and CDR2 are SGHRS and YFSETQ. V dropped 2 bases and J dropped 5 bases, with 21 bases sitting between them. The CDR3 loop spans 17 amino acids. DNA of the CDR3: TGCGCCAGCAGCTTCCCTCTAGCGTCGACTGGGGGAGATACGCAGTATTTT. It translates to CASSFPLASTGGDTQYF.

This chain links TRBV27 with TRBJ2-1; D perhaps matches TRBD1 (6 bases). With 2 bases removed from V and 9 bases from J, the gap between germline ends came to 11 bases. CDR1 and CDR2 from the germline V gene are MNHEY and SMNVEV (reference sequence). The CDR3 spans 13 residues. CDR3 loop: CASSLDRLGEQFF. The CDR3, as DNA: TGTGCCAGCAGTTTAGACAGGTTGGGTGAGCAGTTCTTC.

This clone was detected once. The chain combines TRBV2 with TRBJ2-6, with D maybe TRBD1 (6 bases). The CDR3 sequence is 16 residues long. Trimming left V 8 bases short and J 0 bases short, with 14 bases between. Germline V CDR1 and CDR2: SNHLY, FYNNEI. CDR3 sequence: CASDDRLGSGANVLTF. The CDR3 DNA reads as TGTGCCAGCGACGACAGGTTGGGCTCTGGGGCCAACGTCCTGACTTTC.

The chain uses TRBV5-1 and TRBJ2-7; TRBD2 is a possible D gene (6 bases). Germline values: CDR1 SGHRS, CDR2 YFSETQ. Trimming left V 0 bases short and J 1 base short, with 17 bases between. CDR3 length: 17 residues. CDR3 residues: CASSLAPLDYYSYEQYF. The DNA for the CDR3 is TGCGCCAGCAGCTTGGCCCCCTTGGACTACTATTCCTACGAGCAGTACTTC.

The chain carries TRBV3-1 (or the pseudogene TRBV3-2) and TRBJ2-1; no definite D call. Trimming took off 5 bases at V and 5 bases at J, with 10 bases between the two ends. Germline V lookup: CDR1 LGHDT, CDR2 YNNKEL (reference sequence). The CDR3 has 13 amino acids. CDR3: CASSKLRDNEQFF. The CDR3 DNA reads as TGTGCCAGCAGCAAACTCCGGGACAATGAGCAGTTCTTC.

This rearrangement joins TRBV5-4 to TRBJ1-1; the match to TRBD1 covers 11 bases. The CDR3 is made up of 16 amino acids. The germline gives CDR1 SGHNT, CDR2 YYREEE (reference sequence). The junction had 6 bases not matched to a gene; V was cut back by 4 bases and J by 1 base. Here the CDR3 DNA reads TGTGCCAGCAGCCCTGGACAGGGGGCAAGGAACACTGAAGCTTTCTTT. Translating gives CASSPGQGARNTEAFF.

This rearrangement joins TRBV5-5 to TRBJ1-2, with D unclear. CDR3 length: 14 residues. V shed 4 bases and J shed 1 base, with 11 bases lying between them. Germline assignment: CDR1 SGHKS and CDR2 YYEKEE (reference sequence). The CDR3 DNA follows: TGTGCCAGCAGCCCGGACGGACTTAACTATGGCTACACCTTC. It encodes CASSPDGLNYGYTF.

V is TRBV27 and J is TRBJ2-5, with D possibly matching TRBD1 (6 bases). Trimming left V 6 bases short and J 2 bases short, with 19 bases between. Germline V gene data show CDR1 as MNHEY and CDR2 as SMNVEV (reference sequence). This CDR3 is 16 amino acids long. The CDR3 spells CASSQDKQGVQETQYF. The CDR3 bases are TGTGCCAGCAGCCAAGACAAACAGGGAGTACAAGAGACCCAGTACTTC.

The chain has TRBV15 and TRBJ1-5, with 7 bases that match TRBD1. V lost 7 bases, J lost 4 bases, and 7 bases stayed unmatched. The CDR3 consists of 14 residues. Germline lookup yields CDR1 LNHNV and CDR2 YYDKDF (reference sequence). The CDR3 sequence: CATKSGQVNQPQHF. Written as DNA, the CDR3 is TGTGCCACCAAAAGCGGACAGGTAAATCAGCCCCAGCATTTT.